This entry concerns a single T cell receptor beta chain. It has no known antigen specificity. Base qualities are not at hand, and no much larger clone is one base apart. This sample stems from a study of CD8+CD57+ T cells in acquired aplastic anemia (dated by TCRdb to the late 2010s). In the study overall: Extracted DNA from sorted CD4+ and CD8+ cells averaged around 3.4 ug, ranging from 0.2 to 27.4 ug. A CD8+CD57+ expansion meant a frequency higher than the mean frequency seen in healthy subjects. What the study reported, not specific to this receptor: Patients and healthy controls showed no significant difference in CD8+ Simpson's diversity (P=0.060). Nearly 30 CD8+ CDR3 sequences were found in both patients and controls but appeared to be highly expressed in patients and within the immunodominant clones of the patients.

Profiling of TCR beta VDJ combinations and CDR3 sequences used genomic DNA as the template. An Illumina HiSeq 2000 was used for TCR repertoire sequencing. Concerning the study's data processing: TRBV/TRBJ rearrangement plots, CDR3 size and DJ length profiles, and Simpson's diversity index were used to assess repertoires. The most abundant DNA sequence in the deep sequencing data was defined as the immunodominant clone. CDR3 amino acid sequences were screened for sharing across subjects and compared with published repertoires and the VDJdb database. TCRdb applied fastp at Q25 and MiXCR to the public reads, then kept only in-frame beta chains. Duplicate CDR3 protein sequences are folded into a single record with the most common DNA and genes. TCRdb's processing, not the authors' own work, is the source of the V and J calls. The sample contains about 98,000 distinct CDR3 sequences, 55% to 75% of them found a single time. About 62% of the sample rests with the top ten.

Patients chosen for sequencing had shown expansion of CD8+CD57+ cells by flow cytometry. Every patient had a diagnosis of severe acquired aplastic anemia based on International Study of Aplastic Anemia and Agranulocytosis and Camitta criteria. No patient had received any therapy when blood was sampled. In the study, sorted CD4+ and CD8+ blood T cells from patients with severe aplastic anemia and from healthy subjects underwent deep sequencing of TCR repertoires. Patients were enrolled in the USA under clinicaltrials.gov protocols 00001620, 01623167, 00001397, 00071045, 00081523 and 00961064. Ficoll-Paque density gradient centrifugation was used to isolate peripheral blood mononuclear cells. Before DNA extraction, CD4+ and CD8+ T cells were sorted with FACS or magnetic beads. CDR1 and CDR2, looked up from the germline V gene, are ENHRY and SYGVKD. Counted from cysteine to phenylalanine, this CDR3 has 15 amino acids. The read is trimmed to its CDR3 DNA, 45 bases read in frame from base 1. V sheds 2 bases and J sheds 7 bases, leaving 12 bases between their ends.

The sequence links TRBV10-3 to TRBJ1-6, with a tentative D gene TRBD1 over 5 matching bases. This receptor was obtained from a human donor with aplastic anemia. The source material was sorted CD4+, CD8+, or CD8+CD57+ T cells (not recorded which) from PBMCs. Here the CDR3 is given as CAISEPAGVNSPLHF. The sequence in DNA is TGTGCCATCAGTGAGCCCGCGGGGGTAAATTCACCCCTCCACTTT.